This TCR beta chain appears in the sequencing data of a study of vaccination and CD4 T cells after COVID-19. Overall study: Four females and six males made up the convalescents, two of whom were Hispanic. Post-COVID sampling occurred a median around 97 days after diagnosis (range 35 to 161).

Indicated treatment: 10-day PBMC culture with coronavirus spike peptide pools or control peptides (ViraFEST assay). Positive tests by PCR, dated March to December 2020, predated US Alpha, Beta and Delta variants. Concerning this clonotype: The antigen is undetermined.

An Oncomine TCR Beta short-read assay was used to sequence the DNA from cultured CD4+ T cells. A single record per CDR3 protein comes from TCRdb applying MiXCR to the PCR reads. The table includes around 14,000 distinct CDR3 sequences, around 50% detected once. V was pared by 5 bases and J by 6 bases, with 12 bases between. The CDR3 length is 13 residues. Germline V gene data show CDR1 as MDHEN and CDR2 as SYDVKM. The genes are TRBV28 and TRBJ2-3; D ambiguous. The specimen was CD4+ T cells from blood, cultured in vitro. The TCR sequence derives from a human donor who had recovered from COVID-19. This chain's CDR3 is CASSPLPADTQYF. CDR3 nucleotides: TGTGCCAGCAGTCCCCTACCAGCGGATACGCAGTATTTT.